This TCR beta chain was captured by sequencing in a study of control samples from healthy donors and cancer patients. After removal of 1 base from V and 5 bases from J, the junction contained 4 bases not matched to a gene. Germline V lookup: CDR1 LGHNT, CDR2 FRNRAP. This CDR3 region has 16 residues. Assay used: immunoSEQ multiplex PCR; TCRdb lists only in-frame clones, some missing. The sample includes some 67,000 clones, 85% to 90% of them seen just once. The V and J genes are TRBV12-5 and TRBJ1-4; 10 bases map to TRBD1. What was sequenced was PBMCs. The source of this sequence is a man aged 55 to 69 with lung cancer. The DNA for the CDR3 is TGTGCTAGTGGTTTGGGACAGGGGGCGCAAAATGAAAAACTGTTTTTT. Encoded protein: CASGLGQGAQNEKLFF.